The clone carrying this T cell receptor (beta chain) was seen only a few times. Its antigen remains unidentified. Investigators reverse transcribed all isolated RNA, so they sequenced expressed TCRB transcripts. Libraries were prepared by immunoSEQ multiplex PCR; TCRdb keeps only in-frame clonotypes and omits some of them. In the table there are about 330,000 clones, about 10% of which are singletons. CDR1 is GTSNPN and CDR2 is SVGIG in the germline V gene (reference sequence). Between the trimmed V and J ends, which lost 3 bases and 4 bases, there was a span of 6 bases. This CDR3 contains 12 residues. These data originate in a study of beta chain features in type 1 diabetes. For the study at large: The study examined some 110,000,000 sorted cells across all samples.

Study conclusions and caveats: Sequencing of cDNA might inflate the share of cells that strongly express TCR. For Type 1 diabetes patients, all four CD4+ subsets carried TCRB CDR3s that were moderately but significantly shorter.

Sequencing was done on a sample of naive CD4+ T cells from blood. The V gene is TRBV30, the J gene TRBJ2-2; perhaps TRBD1 as D (6 bases). The sequence derives from a woman in her thirties in good health. The chain's CDR3 is CAWRDSTGELFF. DNA of the CDR3: TGTGCCTGGAGGGACAGCACCGGGGAGCTGTTTTTT.